One sample yielded the 11 T cell receptor beta chains listed below, sequenced in a study of identical twins. TCRdb used MiXCR to reprocess the 5' RACE reads, holding one entry per CDR3 protein. The repertoire holds some 630,000 distinct CDR3 sequences, with about 7.1% as singletons. In addition, the sample was reused for a study of yellow fever vaccine responses in identical twins.

Sequencing was done on a sample of PBMCs. The receptors here all came from a woman younger than 35 in good health.

The chain uses TRBV28 and TRBJ2-4; 14 bases match TRBD2. The CDR3 loop spans 18 amino acids. Germline V gives CDR1 MDHEN, CDR2 SYDVKM. V trimming: 5 bases; J trimming: 3 bases; junction bases outside the gene matches: 9. The CDR3: CASSLDKGLAGDKNIQYF. The CDR3, as DNA: TGTGCCAGCAGTCTTGATAAGGGACTAGCGGGGGACAAAAACATTCAGTACTTC.

This clonotype has a count of ten or more. This sequence joins TRBV9 and TRBJ2-3, with D perhaps matching TRBD1 or TRBD2 (5 bases each). The V and J ends lost 4 bases and 2 bases respectively, with 17 bases between them. There are 16 residues in the CDR3. Germline V gene sequence: CDR1 SGDLS, CDR2 YYNGEE. The CDR3 region is CASSLAPGQNTDTQYF. In nucleotides, the CDR3 is TGTGCCAGCAGCCTCGCCCCGGGGCAGAACACAGATACGCAGTATTTT.

This clonotype was detected a few times. The chain recombines TRBV3-1 with TRBJ2-5; D uncertain. V lost 1 base to trimming and J lost 5 bases, with 11 bases between them. The CDR3 extends over 14 amino acids. Germline-derived CDR1 and CDR2 are LGHDT and YNNKEL (reference sequence). Here the CDR3 reads CASSQGSVVETQYF. CDR3 bases: TGTGCCAGCAGCCAAGGGAGCGTGGTGGAGACCCAGTACTTC.

This chain joins TRBV10-3 and TRBJ1-6, with 8 bases lining up with TRBD1. Germline values: CDR1 ENHRY, CDR2 SYGVKD. The V segment lost 0 bases and the J segment 6 bases; nucleotides outside the gene matches: 4. The length of the CDR3 is 16 residues. The DNA of the CDR3 is TGTGCCATCAGTGAGTCTTGGACAGGGAGTAATTCACCCCTCCACTTT. It yields the protein CAISESWTGSNSPLHF.

In this sample, this clonotype turned up many times. This rearrangement joins TRBV28 to TRBJ2-7, with 9 bases fitting TRBD1. Germline V gene sequence: CDR1 MDHEN, CDR2 SYDVKM. This CDR3 is built from 12 residues. Trimming removed 10 bases from V and 10 bases from J; junction bases left unmatched: 11. The CDR3 here is CATITTGGFQYF. The CDR3 DNA is TGTGCCACGATAACGACAGGGGGTTTCCAGTACTTC.

This clonotype was seen a handful of times. The chain joins TRBV3-1 to TRBJ1-3; D remains unclear. This CDR3 spans 13 amino acids. With 0 bases removed from V and 2 bases from J, the gap between germline ends came to 2 bases. Germline V lookup: CDR1 LGHDT, CDR2 YNNKEL (reference sequence). As DNA, the CDR3 is TGTGCCAGCAGCCAAGACACTGGAAACACCATATATTTT. Amino acid sequence: CASSQDTGNTIYF. Together with reference TRBV3-1 and TRBJ1-3, the CDR3 gives the full variable domain: DTAVSQTPKYLVTQMGNDKSIKCEQNLGHDTMYWYKQDSKKFLKIMFSYNNKELIINETVPNRFSPKSPDKAHLNLHINSLELGDSAVYFCASSQDTGNTIYFGEGSWLTVV.

This clonotype turned up a few times. The V call is TRBV6-1, the J call TRBJ1-5; D gene uncertain. Germline V CDR1 and CDR2: MNHNS, SASEGT. The length of the CDR3 is 12 residues. Written as DNA, the CDR3 is TGTGCTTCGGGGAGTCTCAATCAGCCCCAGCATTTT. Amino acids: CASGSLNQPQHF.

There are many counts of this clonotype. The chain joins TRBV10-3 to TRBJ1-2, with 7 bases that match TRBD1. The CDR3 contains 15 residues. After removal of 7 bases from V and 8 bases from J, the junction contained 16 bases not matched to a gene. Germline-derived CDR1 and CDR2 are ENHRY and SYGVKD. The CDR3 region is CAIKGDLDRVGGYTF. The DNA of the CDR3 is TGTGCCATCAAGGGCGACCTTGACAGGGTAGGAGGCTACACCTTC.

J is TRBJ2-3 and V is TRBV6-5, with 8 bases fitting TRBD2. Germline lookup yields CDR1 MNHEY and CDR2 SVGAGI. Losses at the gene ends were 4 bases for V and 6 bases for J; bases not matched to a gene: 9. The CDR3 is made up of 15 amino acids. The CDR3 DNA follows: TGTGCCAGCAGTTTTTCCGGGGGGGCCGTGGATACGCAGTATTTT. It yields the protein CASSFSGGAVDTQYF.

This clonotype turned up a few times. The V gene is TRBV29-1, the J gene TRBJ2-1; TRBD2 agrees at 10 bases. CDR3 size: 18 residues. V lost 3 bases and J lost 6; bases outside the gene matches: 17. CDR1 is SQVTM and CDR2 is ANQGSEA in the germline V gene. CDR3 sequence: CSVEGEREGSWVGNEQFF. Written as DNA, the CDR3 is TGCAGCGTTGAGGGCGAGCGGGAGGGCTCTTGGGTTGGCAATGAGCAGTTCTTC.

This clonotype was seen more than once but under ten times. The genes are TRBV20-1 and TRBJ1-4; D is uncertain. Germline-derived CDR1 and CDR2 are DFQATT and SNEGSKA (reference sequence). The V end lost 5 bases, the J end lost 0 bases, and 13 bases lay between the germline ends. This CDR3 is built from 15 residues. CDR3 residues: CSAPGGSSTNEKLFF. The CDR3 DNA reads as TGCAGTGCTCCCGGTGGGAGCTCAACTAATGAAAAACTGTTTTTT.